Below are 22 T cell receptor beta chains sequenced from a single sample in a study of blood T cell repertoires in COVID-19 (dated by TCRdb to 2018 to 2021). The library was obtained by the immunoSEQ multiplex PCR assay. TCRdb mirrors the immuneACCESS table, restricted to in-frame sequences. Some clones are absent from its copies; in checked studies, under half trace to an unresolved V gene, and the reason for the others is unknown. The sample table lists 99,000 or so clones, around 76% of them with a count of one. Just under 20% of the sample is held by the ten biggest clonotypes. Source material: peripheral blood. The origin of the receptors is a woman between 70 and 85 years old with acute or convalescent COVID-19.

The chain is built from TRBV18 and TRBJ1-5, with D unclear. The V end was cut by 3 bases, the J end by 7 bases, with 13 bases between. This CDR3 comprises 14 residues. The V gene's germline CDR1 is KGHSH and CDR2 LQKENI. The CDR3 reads CASSPIPGGQPQHF. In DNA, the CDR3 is TGTGCCAGCTCACCCATTCCCGGCGGGCAGCCCCAGCATTTT.

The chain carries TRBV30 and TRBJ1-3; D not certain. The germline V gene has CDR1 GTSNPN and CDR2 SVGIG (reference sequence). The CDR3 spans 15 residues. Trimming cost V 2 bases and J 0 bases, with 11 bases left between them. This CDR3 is CAWSRGEDSGNTIYF. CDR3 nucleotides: TGTGCCTGGAGTCGCGGGGAGGACTCTGGAAACACCATATATTTT.

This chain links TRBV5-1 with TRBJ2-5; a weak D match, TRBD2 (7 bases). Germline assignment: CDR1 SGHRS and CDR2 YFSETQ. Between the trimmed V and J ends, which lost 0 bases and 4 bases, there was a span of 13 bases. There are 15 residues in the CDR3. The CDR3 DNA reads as TGCGCCAGCAGCTTGGAAGGGGGGGGGCGAGAGACCCAGTACTTC. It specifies CASSLEGGGRETQYF. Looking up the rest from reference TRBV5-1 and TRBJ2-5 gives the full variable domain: KAGVTQTPRYLIKTRGQQVTLSCSPISGHRSVSWYQQTPGQGLQFLFEYFSETQRNKGNFPGRFSGRQFSNSRSEMNVSTLELGDSALYLCASSLEGGGRETQYFGPGTRLLVL.

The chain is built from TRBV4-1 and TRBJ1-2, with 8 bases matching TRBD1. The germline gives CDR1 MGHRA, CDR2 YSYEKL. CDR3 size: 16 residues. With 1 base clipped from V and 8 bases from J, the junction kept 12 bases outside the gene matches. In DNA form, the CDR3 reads TGCGCCAGCAGCCAAGTCGGACAGGGCCCGGGGAGAGGCTACACCTTC. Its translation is CASSQVGQGPGRGYTF.

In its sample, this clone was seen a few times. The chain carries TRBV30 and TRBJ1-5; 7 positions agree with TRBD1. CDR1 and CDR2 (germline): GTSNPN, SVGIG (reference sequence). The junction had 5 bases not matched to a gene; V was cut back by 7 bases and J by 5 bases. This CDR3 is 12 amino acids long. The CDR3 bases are TGTGCCTTCGACAGGGACGATCAGCCCCAGCATTTT. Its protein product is CAFDRDDQPQHF.

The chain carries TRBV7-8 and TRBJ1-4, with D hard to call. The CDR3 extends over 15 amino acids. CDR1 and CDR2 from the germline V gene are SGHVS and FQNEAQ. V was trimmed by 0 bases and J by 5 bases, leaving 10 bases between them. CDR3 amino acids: CASSLASIGNEKLFF. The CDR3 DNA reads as TGTGCCAGCAGCTTAGCGAGCATCGGGAATGAAAAACTGTTTTTT.

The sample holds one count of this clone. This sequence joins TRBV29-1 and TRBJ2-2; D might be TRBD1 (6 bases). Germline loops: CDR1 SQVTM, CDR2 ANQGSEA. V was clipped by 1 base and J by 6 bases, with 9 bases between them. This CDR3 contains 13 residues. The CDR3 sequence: CSVEGTGSGELFF. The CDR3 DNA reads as TGCAGCGTTGAAGGTACAGGGTCCGGGGAGCTGTTTTTT.

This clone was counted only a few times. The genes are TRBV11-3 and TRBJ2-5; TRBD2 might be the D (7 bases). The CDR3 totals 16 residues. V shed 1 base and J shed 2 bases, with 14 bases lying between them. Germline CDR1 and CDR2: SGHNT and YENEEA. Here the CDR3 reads CASSLGAGAQQETQYF. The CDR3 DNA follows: TGTGCCAGCAGCTTAGGGGCGGGGGCCCAACAAGAGACCCAGTACTTC.

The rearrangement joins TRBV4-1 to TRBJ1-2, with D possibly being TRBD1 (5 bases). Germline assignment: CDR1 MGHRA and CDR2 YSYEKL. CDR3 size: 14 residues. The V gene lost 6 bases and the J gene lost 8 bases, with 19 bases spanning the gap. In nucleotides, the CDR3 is TGCGCCAGCAGGTCCAGTGGGGGGGTGAGCGGCTACACCTTC. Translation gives CASRSSGGVSGYTF.

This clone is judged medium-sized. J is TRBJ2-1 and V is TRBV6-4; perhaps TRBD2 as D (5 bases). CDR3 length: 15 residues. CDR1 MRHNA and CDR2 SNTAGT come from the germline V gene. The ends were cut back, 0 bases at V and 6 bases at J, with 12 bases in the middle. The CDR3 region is CASSDSKAGGNEQFF. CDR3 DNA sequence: TGTGCCAGCAGTGACTCGAAGGCAGGAGGCAATGAGCAGTTCTTC.

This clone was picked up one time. CDR3 nucleotides: TGTGCCAGCAGCCAAGAAAGACGGGGGAGGGGCACAGATACGCAGTATTTT. Protein: CASSQERRGRGTDTQYF. The genes are TRBV14 and TRBJ2-3; 7 positions agree with TRBD2. V dropped 0 bases and J dropped 1; count of bases not matched to a gene: 7. The V gene's germline CDR1 is SGHDN and CDR2 FVKESK. The CDR3 has 17 residues.

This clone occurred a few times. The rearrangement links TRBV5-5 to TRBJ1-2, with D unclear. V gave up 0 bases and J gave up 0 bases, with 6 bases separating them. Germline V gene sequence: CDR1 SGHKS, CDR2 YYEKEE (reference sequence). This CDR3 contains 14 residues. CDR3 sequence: CASSLGRTNYGYTF. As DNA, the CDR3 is TGTGCCAGCAGCTTGGGCAGGACTAACTATGGCTACACCTTC.

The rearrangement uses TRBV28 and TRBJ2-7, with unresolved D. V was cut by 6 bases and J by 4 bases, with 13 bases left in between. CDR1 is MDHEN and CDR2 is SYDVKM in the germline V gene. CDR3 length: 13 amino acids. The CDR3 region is CASSSPRRYEQYF. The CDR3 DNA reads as TGTGCCAGCAGCTCGCCCCGCAGGTACGAGCAGTACTTC. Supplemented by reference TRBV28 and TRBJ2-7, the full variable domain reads DVKVTQSSRYLVKRTGEKVFLECVQDMDHENMFWYRQDPGLGLRLIYFSYDVKMKEKGDIPEGYSVSREKKERFSLILESASTNQTSMYLCASSSPRRYEQYFGPGTRLTVT.

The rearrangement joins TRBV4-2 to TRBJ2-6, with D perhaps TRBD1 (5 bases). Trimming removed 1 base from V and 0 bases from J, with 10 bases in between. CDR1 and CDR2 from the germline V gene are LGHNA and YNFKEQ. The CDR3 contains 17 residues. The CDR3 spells CASSQGQLSSGANVLTF. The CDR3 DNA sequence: TGTGCCAGCAGCCAAGGACAGCTCAGCTCTGGGGCCAACGTCCTGACTTTC.

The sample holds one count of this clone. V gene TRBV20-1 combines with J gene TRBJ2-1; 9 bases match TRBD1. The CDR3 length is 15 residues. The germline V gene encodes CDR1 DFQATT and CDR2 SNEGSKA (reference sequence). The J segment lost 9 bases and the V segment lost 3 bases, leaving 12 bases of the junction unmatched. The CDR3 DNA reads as TGCAGTGCTAGTAGCCGCCGGGACAGGGTAGGTGAGCAGTTCTTC. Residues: CSASSRRDRVGEQFF.

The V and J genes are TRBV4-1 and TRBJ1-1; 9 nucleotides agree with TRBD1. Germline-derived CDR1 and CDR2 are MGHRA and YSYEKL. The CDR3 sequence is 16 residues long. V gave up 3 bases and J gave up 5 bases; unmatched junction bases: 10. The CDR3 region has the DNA TGCGCCAGCAGCCAGGGAAAGGGACAGGGATATACTGAAGCTTTCTTT. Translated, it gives CASSQGKGQGYTEAFF.

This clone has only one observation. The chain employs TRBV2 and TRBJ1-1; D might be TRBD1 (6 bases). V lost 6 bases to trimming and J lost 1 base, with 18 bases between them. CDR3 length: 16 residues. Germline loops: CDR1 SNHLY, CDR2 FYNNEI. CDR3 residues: CASSELGRTENTEAFF. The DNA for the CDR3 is TGTGCCAGCAGCGAACTTGGAAGGACAGAGAACACTGAAGCTTTCTTT.

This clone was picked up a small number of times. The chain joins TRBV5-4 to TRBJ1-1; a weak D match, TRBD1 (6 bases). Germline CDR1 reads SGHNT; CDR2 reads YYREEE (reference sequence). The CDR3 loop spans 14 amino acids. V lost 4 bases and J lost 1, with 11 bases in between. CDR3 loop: CASSQQGWNTEAFF. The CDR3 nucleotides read TGTGCCAGCAGCCAACAGGGTTGGAACACTGAAGCTTTCTTT.

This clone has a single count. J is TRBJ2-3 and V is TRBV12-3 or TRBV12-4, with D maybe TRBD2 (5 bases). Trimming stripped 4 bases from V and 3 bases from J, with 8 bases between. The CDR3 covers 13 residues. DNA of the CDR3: TGTGCCAGCAGTTCCCGGACTACAGATACGCAGTATTTT. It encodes CASSSRTTDTQYF.

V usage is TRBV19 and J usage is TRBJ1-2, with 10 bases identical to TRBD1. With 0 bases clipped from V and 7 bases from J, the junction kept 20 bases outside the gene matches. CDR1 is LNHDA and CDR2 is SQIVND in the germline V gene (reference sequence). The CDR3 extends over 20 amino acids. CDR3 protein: CASSIDLATGGYGFSGGYTF. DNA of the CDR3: TGTGCCAGTAGTATAGATCTGGCGACAGGGGGCTATGGCTTCTCGGGTGGCTACACCTTC.

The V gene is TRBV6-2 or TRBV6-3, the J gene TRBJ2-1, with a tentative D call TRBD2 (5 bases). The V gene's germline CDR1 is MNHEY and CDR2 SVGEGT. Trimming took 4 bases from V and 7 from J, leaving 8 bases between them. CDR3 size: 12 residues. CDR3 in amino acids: CASSSRANEQFF. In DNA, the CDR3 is TGTGCCAGCAGTTCGAGGGCTAATGAGCAGTTCTTC.

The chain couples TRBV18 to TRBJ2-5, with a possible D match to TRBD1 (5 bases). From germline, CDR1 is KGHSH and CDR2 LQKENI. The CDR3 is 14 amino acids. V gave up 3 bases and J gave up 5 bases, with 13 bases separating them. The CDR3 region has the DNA TGTGCCAGCTCACCGGAGACAGACGAGGAGACCCAGTACTTC. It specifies CASSPETDEETQYF.